These 20 T cell receptor beta chains were sequenced from one sample in a study of shared clonotypes between healthy human individuals. The naive CD8 population came from CD45RO-negative cells selected for CCR7, without terminally differentiated effector memory CD45RA+ cells. TCRdb's table, derived via immunoSEQ multiplex PCR, lists solely in-frame clones and lacks some. The data show just over 2,000,000 clones, about 95% seen once. The sequenced sample consisted of naive CD8+ T cells sorted from blood. The receptors derive from a man aged 18-30 years in good health.

The chain recombines TRBV7-8 with TRBJ1-1, with TRBD1 as a possible D gene (5 bases). The CDR3 is made up of 12 amino acids. Between the trimmed V and J ends, which lost 6 bases and 5 bases, there was a span of 10 bases. Per the germline V gene, CDR1 is SGHVS and CDR2 is FQNEAQ. The CDR3 DNA reads TGTGCCAGCAGTAGGGAGGGGACTGAAGCTTTCTTT. This codes for CASSREGTEAFF.

In its sample, this clone was seen once. This chain connects TRBV7-8 to TRBJ2-7; the D gene is possibly TRBD2 (6 bases). Germline assignment: CDR1 SGHVS and CDR2 FQNEAQ. V lost 0 bases, J lost 2 bases, and 11 bases lay in between. The CDR3 spans 15 residues. The CDR3 sequence is CASSLAIAATYEQYF. CDR3 sequence (DNA): TGTGCCAGCAGCTTAGCCATAGCGGCCACCTACGAGCAGTACTTC.

V gene TRBV5-6 combines with J gene TRBJ2-3; 10 bases match TRBD2. V lost 3 bases to trimming and J lost 2 bases; unmatched junction nucleotides: 9. The germline V gene has CDR1 SGHDT and CDR2 YYEEEE. The length of the CDR3 is 17 residues. CDR3 loop: CASSSEERGGLTDTQYF. The DNA for the CDR3 is TGTGCCAGCAGCTCGGAGGAGCGGGGGGGCCTCACAGATACGCAGTATTTT.

Details on this clone: The same CDR3 also results from other DNA sequences found in this sample. The rearrangement links TRBV25-1 to TRBJ2-5; D ambiguous. This CDR3 region has 11 residues. Trimming shortened V by 3 bases and J by 5 bases, and 4 bases separated the two germline ends. Germline V gene data show CDR1 as MGHDK and CDR2 as SYGVNS. The chain's CDR3 is CASSDWETQYF. In nucleotides, the CDR3 is TGTGCCAGCAGTGATTGGGAGACCCAGTACTTC.

The chain joins TRBV7-9 to TRBJ2-3; 8 nucleotides agree with TRBD2. Germline V CDR1 and CDR2: SEHNR, FQNEAQ (reference sequence). The V segment lost 1 base and the J segment 1 base; nucleotides outside the gene matches: 10. The CDR3 has 18 residues. CDR3 sequence reads: CASSLVGGGPGGTDTQYF. DNA of the CDR3: TGTGCCAGCAGCTTAGTAGGCGGGGGGCCGGGCGGCACAGATACGCAGTATTTT.

Points on this clone: A much larger clonotype is one base distant, so this may be a read error. This rearrangement joins TRBV10-1 to TRBJ2-7; a possible D gene is TRBD1 (6 bases). Germline CDR1 WNHNN, CDR2 SYGVQD (reference sequence). Trimming removed 3 bases from V and 4 bases from J, with 16 bases in between. The CDR3 has 15 residues. CDR3 coding DNA: TGCGCCAGCAGTGATGGCAGGGGAAGGGCGTACGAGCAGTACTTC. As protein: CASSDGRGRAYEQYF.

In this sample, this clone turned up once. CDR3 residues: CASSIGRETQYF. In DNA form, the CDR3 reads TGTGCCAGCAGCATCGGGCGGGAGACCCAGTACTTC. The V gene is TRBV5-8, the J gene TRBJ2-5; D gene ambiguous. The V end was cut by 4 bases, the J end by 5 bases, with 9 bases between. The CDR3 is 12 residues long. Germline CDR1 is SGHTS and CDR2 is YDEGEE. Full variable domain (missing parts from reference TRBV5-8 and TRBJ2-5): EAGVTQSPTHLIKTRGQQATLRCSPISGHTSVYWYQQALGLGLQFLLWYDEGEERNRGNFPPRFSGRQFPNYSSELNVNALELEDSALYLCASSIGRETQYFGPGTRLLVL.

V usage is TRBV29-1 and J usage is TRBJ1-1; D not resolved. The germline CDR1 and CDR2 sequences are SQVTM and ANQGSEA. CDR3 length equals 8 residues. V was pared by 7 bases and J by 11 bases, with 8 bases between. The CDR3 sequence: CSGPGAFF. The CDR3, as DNA: TGCAGCGGCCCGGGTGCTTTCTTT.

This chain connects TRBV6-1 to TRBJ1-2; D unresolved. Germline CDR1 is MNHNS and CDR2 is SASEGT. V lost 1 base and J 3 bases, leaving 6 bases between the germline ends. This CDR3 spans 13 amino acids. For the CDR3, the DNA is TGTGCCAGCAGTGAAGGAGTCTACTATGGCTACACCTTC. Amino acid sequence: CASSEGVYYGYTF.

This chain connects TRBV13 to TRBJ1-1; D gene uncertain. Deletions cut 0 bases from V and 4 bases from J, with 9 bases between. The germline V gene encodes CDR1 PRHDT and CDR2 FYEKMQ (reference sequence). The CDR3 length is 14 residues. In DNA, the CDR3 is TGTGCCAGCAGCTTAGGGCAAACTGGCACTGAAGCTTTCTTT. Its protein is CASSLGQTGTEAFF.

The chain links TRBV10-1 to TRBJ1-1; unclear D gene. CDR1 is WNHNN, CDR2 SYGVQD, per germline (reference sequence). CDR3 length equals 13 residues. Trimming shortened V by 6 bases and J by 4 bases, and 12 bases separated the two germline ends. The CDR3 DNA sequence: TGCGCCAGCAGCCTGGGCGCGGGCACTGAAGCTTTCTTT. It specifies CASSLGAGTEAFF.

The table lists this clone with a count of one. The J gene is TRBJ2-7, the V gene TRBV7-9; the match to TRBD1 covers 10 bases. CDR1 is SEHNR, CDR2 FQNEAQ, per germline (reference sequence). J gave up 4 bases and V 6 bases, and 9 bases lay outside the gene matches. The CDR3 spans 15 residues. The CDR3 DNA reads TGTGCCAGCAGTTCCGACAGGGGGCGCGGATACGAGCAGTACTTC. It encodes CASSSDRGRGYEQYF.

The J gene is TRBJ1-1, the V gene TRBV6-6, with D hard to call. This CDR3 has 15 amino acids. V shed 0 bases and J shed 5 bases, with 13 bases lying between them. Germline CDR1 and CDR2: MNHNY and SVGAGI (reference sequence). CDR3 loop: CASSYSTEGWTEAFF. CDR3 in DNA: TGTGCCAGCAGTTACTCGACTGAGGGTTGGACTGAAGCTTTCTTT.

The chain has TRBV4-1 and TRBJ2-7; 7 bases line up with TRBD2. CDR1 is MGHRA and CDR2 is YSYEKL in the germline V gene. The CDR3 has 15 amino acids. V dropped 1 base and J dropped 4; count of bases not matched to a gene: 7. The DNA of the CDR3 is TGCGCCAGCAGCCAAGCCTACGGGGGGTTATACGAGCAGTACTTC. As protein: CASSQAYGGLYEQYF.

The V and J genes are TRBV25-1 and TRBJ1-2, with a possible D match to TRBD1 (6 bases). The CDR3 loop spans 15 amino acids. CDR1 is MGHDK, CDR2 SYGVNS, per germline. V dropped 5 bases and J dropped 4 bases, with 17 bases sitting between them. In nucleotides, the CDR3 is TGTGCCAGCAGTCGGGCAGGGGAACTGTTCTATGGCTACACCTTC. This encodes CASSRAGELFYGYTF.

V gene TRBV2 combines with J gene TRBJ1-2; no firm D call. In germline, CDR1 is SNHLY, CDR2 FYNNEI. The CDR3 contains 13 residues. Trimming pared 3 bases from V and 5 bases from J, leaving 10 bases between. In DNA, the CDR3 is TGTGCCAGCAGTGACGCCGGCGGTTATGGCTACACCTTC. This sequence encodes CASSDAGGYGYTF. Drawing the rest from reference TRBV2 and TRBJ1-2, the complete variable domain is EPEVTQTPSHQVTQMGQEVILRCVPISNHLYFYWYRQILGQKVEFLVSFYNNEISEKSEIFDDQFSVERPDGSNFTLKIRSTKLEDSAMYFCASSDAGGYGYTFGSGTRLTVV.

J is TRBJ1-1 and V is TRBV5-4; 10 positions agree with TRBD1. V shed 4 bases, J shed 2 bases, and the junction held 5 bases outside the gene matches. The CDR3 has 15 amino acids. The V gene's germline CDR1 is SGHNT and CDR2 YYREEE (reference sequence). The CDR3, as DNA: TGTGCCAGCAGCATACTGACAGGGGGCAACACTGAAGCTTTCTTT. It specifies CASSILTGGNTEAFF.

V and J are TRBV4-3 and TRBJ2-3; 8 bases align to TRBD2. The CDR3 runs 18 residues. The J segment lost 0 bases and the V segment lost 0 bases, leaving 8 bases of the junction unmatched. CDR1 and CDR2 (germline): LGHNA, YSLEER. The CDR3 protein is CASSQEGGSGGSTDTQYF. DNA of the CDR3: TGCGCCAGCAGCCAAGAAGGGGGATCGGGAGGGAGCACAGATACGCAGTATTTT.

The chain has TRBV10-3 and TRBJ2-7, with D possibly matching TRBD2 (5 bases). Trimming took off 6 bases at V and 1 base at J, with 19 bases between the two ends. From germline, CDR1 is ENHRY and CDR2 SYGVKD. The CDR3 has 16 residues. CDR3 sequence (DNA): TGTGCCATCAGCGCACCCTCGGACGGAGGATCCTACGAGCAGTACTTC. It encodes CAISAPSDGGSYEQYF.

Concerning this clone itself: The sample has other DNA sequences that encode this CDR3 too. V and J are TRBV15 and TRBJ2-7; the D is unclear. The V gene's germline CDR1 is LNHNV and CDR2 YYDKDF (reference sequence). Trimming removed 1 base at V and 1 base at J, with 8 bases between. The CDR3 runs 14 residues. The CDR3 reads CATSRVGSSYEQYF. The CDR3, as DNA: TGTGCCACCAGCAGAGTTGGCAGTTCCTACGAGCAGTACTTC.